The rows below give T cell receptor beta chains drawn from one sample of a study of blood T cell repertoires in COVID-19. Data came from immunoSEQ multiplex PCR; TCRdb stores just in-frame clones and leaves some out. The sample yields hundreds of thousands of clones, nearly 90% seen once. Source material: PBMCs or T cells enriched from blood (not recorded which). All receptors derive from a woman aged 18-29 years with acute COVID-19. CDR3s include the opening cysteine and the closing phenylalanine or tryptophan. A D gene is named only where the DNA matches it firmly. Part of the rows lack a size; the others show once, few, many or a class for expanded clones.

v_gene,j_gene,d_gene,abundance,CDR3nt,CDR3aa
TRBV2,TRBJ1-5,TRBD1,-,TGTGCCAGCAGTACGACAGGGTACAATCAGCCCCAGCATTTT,CASSTTGYNQPQHF
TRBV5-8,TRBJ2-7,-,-,TGTGCCAGCAGCTTGTCGGTGTTCTCAGGGGCCTACGAGCAGTACTTC,CASSLSVFSGAYEQYF
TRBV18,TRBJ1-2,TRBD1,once,TGTGCCAGCTCACCTCGACAGGGTATATCTGAAAATGGCTACACCTTC,CASSPRQGISENGYTF
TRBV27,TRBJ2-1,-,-,TGTGCCAGCAGTTTGGCTACTCTCTCAAAAGCGAACAATGAGCAGTTCTTC,CASSLATLSKANNEQFF
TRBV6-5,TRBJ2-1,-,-,TGTGCCAGCACAGCGGCCGCCTACAATGAGCAGTTCTTC,CASTAAAYNEQFF
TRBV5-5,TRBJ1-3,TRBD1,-,TGTGCCAGCAGCTTCACAGGGGGCAATGTAGGAGACACCATATATTTT,CASSFTGGNVGDTIYF
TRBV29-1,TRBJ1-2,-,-,TGCAGCGCGACGGGAAACTATGGCTACACCTTC,CSATGNYGYTF
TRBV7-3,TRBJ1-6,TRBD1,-,TGTGCCAGCAGGGGGACAGGTCTGAATACACCCCTCCACTTT,CASRGTGLNTPLHF
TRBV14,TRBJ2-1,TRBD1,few,TGTGCCAGCAGCCAAGATTCGGGGACAGTCTGGAATGAGCAGTTCTTC,CASSQDSGTVWNEQFF
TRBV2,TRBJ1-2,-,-,TGTGCCAGCAGTGAAGCCCGTGGCTACACCTTC,CASSEARGYTF
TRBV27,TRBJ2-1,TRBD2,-,TGTGCCAGCAGTTTCCTAGCGGGAGCTGACAATGAGCAGTTCTTC,CASSFLAGADNEQFF
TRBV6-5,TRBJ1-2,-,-,TGTGCCAGCGCAGACACGGCTAACTATGGCTACACCTTC,CASADTANYGYTF
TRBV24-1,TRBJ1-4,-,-,TGTGCCACCAGTGATTTGAGAGAAACTAATGAAAAACTGTTTTTT,CATSDLRETNEKLFF
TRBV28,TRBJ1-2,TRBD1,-,TGTGCCAGCAGTTTAGGGCAGGGGGCCCACTATGGCTACACCTTC,CASSLGQGAHYGYTF
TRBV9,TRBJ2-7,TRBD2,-,TGTGCCAGCAGCGTTGGGCCGGGACTAAATACCCACGAGCAGTACTTC,CASSVGPGLNTHEQYF
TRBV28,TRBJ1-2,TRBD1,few,TGTGCCAGCAGGTCCGGACAGGGGTCTGGCTATGGCTACACCTTC,CASRSGQGSGYGYTF
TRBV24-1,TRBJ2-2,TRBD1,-,TGTGCCACCAGTGATAAGGGACAGGGATTCACCGGGGAGCTGTTTTTT,CATSDKGQGFTGELFF
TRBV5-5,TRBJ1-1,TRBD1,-,TGTGCCTCCGGGCAGGGGGCTACTAAAAACACTGAAGCTTTCTTT,CASGQGATKNTEAFF
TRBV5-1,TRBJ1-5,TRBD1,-,TGCGCCAGCAGCACAGGGGGTTGGAATCAGCCCCAGCATTTT,CASSTGGWNQPQHF
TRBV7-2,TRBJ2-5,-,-,TGTGCCAGCAGCTTTGTTTCCGGCGTTGGAGGAGAGACCCAGTACTTC,CASSFVSGVGGETQYF
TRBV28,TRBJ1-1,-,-,TGTGCCAGCAGTTTGCGAGGTAACACTGAAGCTTTCTTT,CASSLRGNTEAFF
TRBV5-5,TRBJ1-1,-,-,TGTGCCAGCAGCTTGGCAGGGAGGACTGAAGCTTTCTTT,CASSLAGRTEAFF
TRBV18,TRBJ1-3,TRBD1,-,TGTGCCAGCTCACCCGACAGGGCTTCTGGAAACACCATATATTTT,CASSPDRASGNTIYF
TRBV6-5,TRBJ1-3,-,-,TGTGCCAGCAGTTACTCGGCCGGAAACACCATATATTTT,CASSYSAGNTIYF
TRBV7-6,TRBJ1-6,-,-,TGTGCCAGCAGCTTATTGGGGGCGCATAATTCACCCCTCCACTTT,CASSLLGAHNSPLHF
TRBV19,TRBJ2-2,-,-,TGTGCCAGCGTCAGTACCGGGGAGCTGTTTTTT,CASVSTGELFF
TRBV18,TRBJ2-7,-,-,TGTGCCAGCTCCCGGGTAGGAACGGACGAGCAGTACTTC,CASSRVGTDEQYF
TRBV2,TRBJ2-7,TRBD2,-,TGTGCCAGCAGCGAAAATAAAGCGGGGGTAATGTACTTC,CASSENKAGVMYF
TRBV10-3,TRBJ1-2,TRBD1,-,TGTGCCACCCAAACCCAGGGGGCGGTTGGCTACACCTTC,CATQTQGAVGYTF
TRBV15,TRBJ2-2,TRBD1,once,TGTGCCACCGGGCTTGGACAGGTCGACACCGGGGAGCTGTTTTTT,CATGLGQVDTGELFF
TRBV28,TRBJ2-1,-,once,TGTGCCAGCATCGACGGGAGCTCCTACAATGAGCAGTTCTTC,CASIDGSSYNEQFF
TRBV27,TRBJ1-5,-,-,TGTGCCAGCAGTGTCCAGTTTAATCAGCCCCAGCATTTT,CASSVQFNQPQHF
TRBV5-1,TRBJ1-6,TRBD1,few,TGCGCCAGCAGCCTTATGACAGGGATCAATTCACCCCTCCACTTT,CASSLMTGINSPLHF
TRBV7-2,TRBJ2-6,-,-,TGTGCCAGCAGCTTCATGACAGTTACCTCTGGGGCCAACGTCCTGACTTTC,CASSFMTVTSGANVLTF
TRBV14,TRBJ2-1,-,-,TGTGCCAGCAGCCAAGCTACAGGTAATGAGCAGTTCTTC,CASSQATGNEQFF
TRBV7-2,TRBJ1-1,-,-,TGTGCCAGCAGCTTAGTATTCGGACAGAACACTGAAGCTTTCTTT,CASSLVFGQNTEAFF
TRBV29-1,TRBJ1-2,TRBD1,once,TGCAGCGTTGGACAGGGGAGTGGCTACACCTTC,CSVGQGSGYTF
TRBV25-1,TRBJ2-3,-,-,TGTGCCAGCAGTGAGGGCAGGAGCACAGATACGCAGTATTTT,CASSEGRSTDTQYF
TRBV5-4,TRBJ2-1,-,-,TGTGCCAGCAGCTTGGACATACGCTCCTACAATGAGCAGTTCTTC,CASSLDIRSYNEQFF
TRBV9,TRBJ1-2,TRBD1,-,TGTGCCAGCAGCACGGGACAGGGGATCTATGGCTACACCTTC,CASSTGQGIYGYTF
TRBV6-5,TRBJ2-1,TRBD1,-,TGTGCCAGCACACTACAGGGGGCCTACAATGAGCAGTTCTTC,CASTLQGAYNEQFF
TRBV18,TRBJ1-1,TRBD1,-,TGTGCCAGCTCTCCTAGGAGGGGGCCTGACACTGAAGCTTTCTTT,CASSPRRGPDTEAFF
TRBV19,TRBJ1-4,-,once,TGTGCCAGTAATAAGGGGGAACCAACTAATGAAAAACTGTTTTTT,CASNKGEPTNEKLFF
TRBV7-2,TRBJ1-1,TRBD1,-,TGTGCCAGCAGCAGGGACAGGGTTAACACTGAAGCTTTCTTT,CASSRDRVNTEAFF
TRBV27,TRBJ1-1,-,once,TGTGCCAGCAGTTTATACAGGAACACTGAAGCTTTCTTT,CASSLYRNTEAFF
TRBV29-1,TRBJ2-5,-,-,TGCAGCGTTGAACGTAGTGGAGAGACCCAGTACTTC,CSVERSGETQYF
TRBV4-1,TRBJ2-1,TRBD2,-,TGCGCCAGCAGGGCCTTGCGGGGGGCTCACAATGAGCAGTTCTTC,CASRALRGAHNEQFF
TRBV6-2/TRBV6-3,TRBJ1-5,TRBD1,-,TGTGCCAGCAGTTACGTCGGGACAGGCGTTCAGCCCCAGCATTTT,CASSYVGTGVQPQHF
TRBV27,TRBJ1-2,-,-,TGTGCCAGCAGTCTCCGGGAGCTCGTCTATGGCTACACCTTC,CASSLRELVYGYTF
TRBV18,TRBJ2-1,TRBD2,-,TGTGCCAGCTCACAAGGACTAGCGGGGCACAATGAGCAGTTCTTC,CASSQGLAGHNEQFF